A selection of T cell receptor beta chains follows, all from one sample in a study of regulatory dendritic cells for organ transplantation. The data were produced by immunoSEQ multiplex PCR, yet TCRdb's version contains in-frame clones alone and is incomplete. Of fewer than 40,000 clones listed, about 93% are singletons. Material: naive CD8+ T cells from blood. Source of these receptors: a human donor in good health. Each CDR3 is given with its conserved first and last residue. Fields, in order: clone size, D gene, J gene, V gene, CDR3 length, CDR3 DNA, CDR3 protein. The D gene is left open where the match is weak. Size tells how often a clone was seen (once, few, many) or the class of an expanded clone, and some rows leave it out.

. | . | TRBJ2-5 | TRBV6-1 | 14 | TGTGCCAGCAGTGAACTGGGCGTGGGAGAGACCCAGTACTTC | CASSELGVGETQYF
. | . | TRBJ2-1 | TRBV30 | 14 | TGTGCCTGGAGTGTCGGGGTCGGTGGCAATGAGCAGTTCTTC | CAWSVGVGGNEQFF
. | . | TRBJ1-2 | TRBV4-1 | 13 | TGCGCCAGCAGCCATCAGGGATGGTATGGCTACACCTTC | CASSHQGWYGYTF
. | TRBD1 | TRBJ1-1 | TRBV27 | 14 | TGTGCCAGCAGTTTGTACAGGGGGTACACTGAAGCTTTCTTT | CASSLYRGYTEAFF
. | TRBD2 | TRBJ2-1 | TRBV4-2 | 15 | TGTGCCAGCAGCCCCGGACTAGTTGTCCCTAATGAGCAGTTCTTC | CASSPGLVVPNEQFF
. | . | TRBJ1-2 | TRBV10-3 | 12 | TGTGCCATCAGTGATGAGGGATTCGGCTACACCTTC | CAISDEGFGYTF
. | . | TRBJ1-2 | TRBV14 | 15 | TGTGCCAGCAGCCAAGATCCGGGGGCGCGATATGGCTACACCTTC | CASSQDPGARYGYTF
. | . | TRBJ1-2 | TRBV9 | 11 | TGTGCCAGCAGTGGCAGTCATGGCTACACCTTC | CASSGSHGYTF
. | TRBD1 | TRBJ2-7 | TRBV4-2 | 13 | TGTGCCAGCAGCCACGACAGGGACTACGAGCAGTACTTC | CASSHDRDYEQYF
once | . | TRBJ1-1 | TRBV4-3 | 16 | TGCGCCAGCAGCCAAGATGGGAGGGGGGGGAACACTGAAGCTTTCTTT | CASSQDGRGGNTEAFF
. | . | TRBJ2-7 | TRBV5-6 | 14 | TGTGCCAGCAGCTTGGAATCTAGCCCCTACGAGCAGTACTTC | CASSLESSPYEQYF
once | TRBD1 | TRBJ2-7 | TRBV2 | 16 | TGTGCCAGCAGTGAAGCGCTCGACAGGGGCGTATACGAGCAGTACTTC | CASSEALDRGVYEQYF
. | . | TRBJ2-7 | TRBV6-9 | 14 | TGTGCCAGCAGTTACCTTGTTGGAGAGGGCTGGCAGTACTTC | CASSYLVGEGWQYF
. | . | TRBJ1-1 | TRBV5-4 | 12 | TGTGCCAGCAGCTTGGAGACCGGTGAAGCTTTCTTT | CASSLETGEAFF
. | . | TRBJ1-1 | TRBV27 | 15 | TGTGCCAGCAGTTTGTGGGGTTTAGGGAGGCAAATAGCTTTCTTT | CASSLWGLGRQIAFF
. | . | TRBJ1-2 | TRBV19 | 16 | TGTGCCAGTAGTATGGCTGGCGGGGGGCCAGACTATGGCTACACCTTC | CASSMAGGGPDYGYTF
. | TRBD2 | TRBJ2-7 | TRBV28 | 16 | TGTGCCAGCACTTTCCGCGGGGGGGAGCTCGACTACGAGCAGTACTTC | CASTFRGGELDYEQYF
. | . | TRBJ1-1 | TRBV6-5 | 15 | TGTGCCAGCAGTCATACGGGAGATGGGTGGCCTGAAGCTTTCTTT | CASSHTGDGWPEAFF
. | TRBD1 | TRBJ2-5 | TRBV29-1 | 15 | TGCAGCGTTGAAGACGGACAGGGGAAACAAGAGACCCAGTACTTC | CSVEDGQGKQETQYF
. | TRBD1 | TRBJ1-2 | TRBV18 | 21 | TGTGCCAGCTCACCGGCGGTGTATCGGGACAGAGATTCGGGTGCTAACTATGGCTACACCTTC | CASSPAVYRDRDSGANYGYTF
. | TRBD1 | TRBJ1-3 | TRBV4-2 | 18 | TGTGCCAGCAGCCAAGACGGGACAGGGGGCGCCTCTGGAAACACCATATATTTT | CASSQDGTGGASGNTIYF
. | . | TRBJ1-1 | TRBV19 | 15 | TGTGCCAGTAGTATGTCTTCCGGCAGTGCCCGCCAAGCTTTCTTT | CASSMSSGSARQAFF
. | . | TRBJ1-5 | TRBV2 | 13 | TGTGCCAGCAGTGAGGTCTGGGGTCAGCCCCAGCATTTT | CASSEVWGQPQHF
. | . | TRBJ2-7 | TRBV9 | 15 | TGTGCCAGCAGCCCTACCCGGGAGAAGTCGTACGAGCAGTACTTC | CASSPTREKSYEQYF
. | . | TRBJ2-7 | TRBV4-1 | 15 | TGCGCCAGCAGCGCACCGGGACGGACAATCTACGAGCAGTACTTC | CASSAPGRTIYEQYF
. | . | TRBJ2-7 | TRBV30 | 14 | TGTGCCTGGAACGTGGCGGGACTCTCCTACGAGCAGTACTTC | CAWNVAGLSYEQYF
. | . | TRBJ2-2 | TRBV30 | 15 | TGTGCCTGGAGTGAGGAGCTGGTGAACACCGGGGAGCTGTTTTTT | CAWSEELVNTGELFF
. | . | TRBJ2-7 | TRBV6-1 | 15 | TGTGCCAGCAGTGAAGGGCGACACGGGGCGTACGAGCAGTACTTC | CASSEGRHGAYEQYF
. | TRBD2 | TRBJ2-5 | TRBV2 | 17 | TGTGCCAGCAGTGCCACTATAGCGACTAGCGGGGAAGAGACCCAGTACTTC | CASSATIATSGEETQYF
. | . | TRBJ1-1 | TRBV5-5 | 11 | TGTGCCAGCAGCCTTAGGGATGAAGCTTTCTTT | CASSLRDEAFF
. | . | TRBJ2-7 | TRBV28 | 14 | TGTGCCAGCACCGAATCCGGGACTGACTACGAGCAGTACTTC | CASTESGTDYEQYF
. | . | TRBJ2-1 | TRBV25-1 | 13 | TGTGCCAGCAGTGATCAGCGGAACAATGAGCAGTTCTTC | CASSDQRNNEQFF
few | . | TRBJ1-2 | TRBV11-2 | 15 | TGTGCCAGCAGCTCGGAAACGGGCGGAAGGGGTGGCTACACCTTC | CASSSETGGRGGYTF
. | . | TRBJ2-7 | TRBV13 | 11 | TGTGCCAGCAGCTTTGGCTACGAGCAGTACTTC | CASSFGYEQYF
. | TRBD1 | TRBJ1-3 | TRBV13 | 14 | TGTGCCAGCAGCTTGACAGGGCCTGGAAACACCATATATTTT | CASSLTGPGNTIYF
. | . | TRBJ2-7 | TRBV4-3 | 13 | TGCGCCAGCAGCCAAAGGACCTTGAGAGAGCAGTACTTC | CASSQRTLREQYF
few | . | TRBJ1-1 | TRBV7-9 | 14 | TGTGCCAGCAGCCTTAGCGGTCTGAACACTGAAGCTTTCTTT | CASSLSGLNTEAFF
. | . | TRBJ1-1 | TRBV5-5 | 14 | TGTGCCAGCAGCTTGTTTTTCCGCGACACTGAAGCTTTCTTT | CASSLFFRDTEAFF
. | . | TRBJ2-7 | TRBV6-1 | 14 | TGTGCCAGCAGTGAAGGAGGAAAGGGCTACGAGCAGTACTTC | CASSEGGKGYEQYF
few | TRBD1 | TRBJ1-1 | TRBV30 | 15 | TGTGCCTGGAATAAGGGACAGTCGTTGAACACTGAAGCTTTCTTT | CAWNKGQSLNTEAFF
. | . | TRBJ1-2 | TRBV5-6 | 15 | TGTGCCAGCAGCCACCGGAGGTCGGGGGGACTAGGCTACACCTTC | CASSHRRSGGLGYTF
few | TRBD1 | TRBJ1-3 | TRBV28 | 15 | TGTGCCAGCAGTTTTAGACAGGGCGGAGGAAACACCATATATTTT | CASSFRQGGGNTIYF
. | TRBD2 | TRBJ2-3 | TRBV9 | 18 | TGTGCCAGCAGCATAACCGGGACTAGCGGGCGAGGGGCAGATACGCAGTATTTT | CASSITGTSGRGADTQYF
. | . | TRBJ2-1 | TRBV20-1 | 10 | TGCAGTGCACCCATAAATGAGCAGTTCTTC | CSAPINEQFF
. | . | TRBJ2-6 | TRBV27 | 14 | TGTGCCACGCAAACGAACTCTGGGGCCAACGTCCTGACTTTC | CATQTNSGANVLTF
once | . | TRBJ2-1 | TRBV2 | 11 | TGTGCCAGCAGAGCACCGGGACCTCCACTCTTC | CASRAPGPPLF
few | TRBD2 | TRBJ2-7 | TRBV4-1 | 16 | TGCGCCAGCAGACGAGAGATGACTAGCGGCTCCTACGAGCAGTACTTC | CASRREMTSGSYEQYF
. | . | TRBJ1-2 | TRBV29-1 | 8 | TGCAGCGTCCCTGGCTACACCTTC | CSVPGYTF